This is a list of T cell receptor beta chains from one sample in a study of CD8 T cells in ankylosing spondylitis. MiXCR, applied by TCRdb to the 5' RACE reads, yields one record per CDR3 protein. The table shows more than 600,000 distinct CDR3 sequences, with roughly 19% occurring only once. Sequencing was done on a sample of blood, either unsorted or a sorted T cell fraction (not recorded which). Receptors originate from a male donor with ankylosing spondylitis. Each CDR3 is given with its conserved first and last residue. D genes are given only for firm matches. Size is stated for part of the rows, as once, few or many counts, or as a class when the clone is expanded.

v_gene	d_gene	abundance	j_gene	CDR3aa	CDR3nt
TRBV7-8	-	-	TRBJ2-7	CASSPLRVGTQRPAYEQYF	TGTGCCAGCAGCCCCCTCCGGGTCGGGACACAGAGACCCGCCTACGAGCAGTACTTC
TRBV12-5	-	-	TRBJ1-2	CASGSPALPFDGYTF	TGTGCTAGTGGTTCCCCGGCCCTCCCATTTGATGGCTACACCTTC
TRBV11-2	-	-	TRBJ1-4	CASSPFGTENEKLFF	TGTGCCAGCAGCCCTTTCGGGACGGAGAATGAAAAACTGTTTTTT
TRBV3-1	TRBD2	few	TRBJ2-1	CASSQAGGGALNEQFF	TGTGCCAGCAGCCAAGCCGGCGGGGGGGCATTGAATGAGCAGTTCTTC
TRBV11-2	TRBD1	-	TRBJ1-1	CASSLATGLNTEAFF	TGTGCCAGCAGCTTAGCGACAGGGTTGAACACTGAAGCTTTCTTT
TRBV15	TRBD1	many	TRBJ2-7	CATSMTRDSSYEQYF	TGTGCCACCAGCATGACCCGGGACAGTTCCTACGAGCAGTACTTC
TRBV3-1	TRBD2	few	TRBJ2-7	CASSQGLADYSYEQYF	TGTGCCAGCAGCCAGGGACTAGCGGACTACTCCTACGAGCAGTACTTC
TRBV29-1	-	few	TRBJ2-2	CSARGGPGELFF	TGCAGCGCAAGGGGAGGCCCCGGGGAGCTGTTTTTT
TRBV20-1	-	few	TRBJ2-1	CSASQTGKNARWEQFF	TGCAGTGCTAGTCAAACAGGGAAGAATGCGCGGTGGGAGCAGTTCTTC
TRBV5-1	TRBD2	-	TRBJ2-2	CASSPYTIRLAAGELFF	TGCGCCAGCAGCCCTTACACCATACGACTAGCGGCCGGGGAGCTGTTTTTT
TRBV7-2	TRBD1	few	TRBJ2-7	CASSPGTGREQYF	TGTGCCAGCAGCCCAGGGACAGGGAGGGAGCAGTACTTC
TRBV10-3	-	few	TRBJ2-7	CAISPTSSYEQYF	TGTGCCATCAGCCCGACCAGCTCCTACGAGCAGTACTTC
TRBV29-1	TRBD2	-	TRBJ2-1	CSVVLGLAGKGQFF	TGCAGCGTTGTTTTGGGACTAGCGGGAAAAGGGCAGTTCTTC
TRBV29-1	TRBD2	few	TRBJ2-1	CSVSGGAEYNEQFF	TGCAGCGTTTCGGGGGGAGCGGAATACAATGAGCAGTTCTTC
TRBV20-1	TRBD2	-	TRBJ2-3	CSARDNPMIAGGRSTDTQYF	TGCAGTGCTAGAGATAACCCGATGATAGCGGGCGGCCGAAGCACAGATACGCAGTATTTT
TRBV5-5	-	few	TRBJ1-1	CASSLGNWNTEAFF	TGTGCCAGCAGCTTGGGGAATTGGAACACTGAAGCTTTCTTT
TRBV12-3/TRBV12-4	TRBD2	many	TRBJ2-7	CASNKNGGGSYEQYF	TGTGCCAGCAATAAAAATGGGGGGGGCTCCTACGAGCAGTACTTC
TRBV6-6	-	-	TRBJ2-2	CASSSVSTGELFF	TGTGCCAGCAGTTCCGTGAGCACCGGGGAGCTGTTTTTT
TRBV7-8	TRBD1	few	TRBJ2-5	CASSLQGAGTQYF	TGTGCCAGCAGCTTGCAGGGGGCGGGGACCCAGTACTTC
TRBV3-1	TRBD2	many	TRBJ2-1	CASSISGGGEQFF	TGTGCCAGCAGCATTAGCGGGGGTGGTGAGCAGTTCTTC
TRBV29-1	-	once	TRBJ2-1	CSVEGHVARGNEQFF	TGCAGCGTTGAAGGGCACGTCGCGAGGGGGAATGAGCAGTTCTTC
TRBV9	TRBD1	few	TRBJ2-2	CASSFGQGAGELFF	TGTGCCAGCAGCTTCGGACAGGGGGCAGGGGAGCTGTTTTTT
TRBV14	-	many	TRBJ1-5	CASSHGDYHSNQPQHF	TGTGCCAGCAGCCATGGGGACTATCATAGCAATCAGCCCCAGCATTTT
TRBV27	TRBD2	few	TRBJ2-1	CASSTRGSSGGAKQFF	TGTGCCAGCAGTACTAGAGGATCTAGCGGGGGGGCAAAGCAGTTCTTC
TRBV5-1	-	-	TRBJ1-1	CASSYQGMNTEAFF	TGCGCCAGCAGCTATCAGGGCATGAACACTGAAGCTTTCTTT
TRBV6-1	-	many	TRBJ1-1	CATPQAKNTEAFF	TGTGCCACCCCGCAGGCCAAGAACACTGAAGCTTTCTTT
TRBV20-1	-	few	TRBJ2-7	CSAPARIEQYF	TGCAGTGCCCCAGCTAGGATTGAGCAGTACTTC
TRBV20-1	-	-	TRBJ1-5	CSARDLGQSTSNQPQHF	TGCAGTGCTAGAGATCTTGGGCAGTCTACTAGCAATCAGCCCCAGCATTTT
TRBV19	TRBD2	-	TRBJ2-7	CASIGISGGTYEQYF	TGTGCCAGTATTGGGATTAGCGGGGGAACCTACGAGCAGTACTTC
TRBV20-1	TRBD2	many	TRBJ2-1	CSARDGTRGNEQFF	TGCAGTGCTAGAGACGGGACTAGGGGTAATGAGCAGTTCTTC